The 7 T cell receptor beta chains below come from one sample, sequenced in a study of human T cells and chemical hapten exposure (dated by TCRdb to about 2021). The library was built by means of RACE. Sequencing instrument: NextSeq 500. TCRdb reanalyzed the raw reads on its own, using fastp at Q25 for trimming and MiXCR for clone calling, and kept in-frame beta chains. Entries that share a CDR3 protein sequence are merged under the most common genes and DNA. The sample includes tens of thousands of distinct CDR3 sequences, with approximately 7.6% observed a single time. 1% to 1.5% of the sample goes to the ten largest clones. What this sample's time point label stands for: pre-sensitization, week 0. This sample's treatment or condition label indicates: therapeutic diphenylcyclopropenone sensitization with weekly scalp DPC. This material consisted of whole blood, taken in connection with sensitization to the hapten diphenylcyclopropenone (DPC). Every receptor here comes from a woman aged 50 to 60 with alopecia areata. Some clones in this sample may be carry-over from other donors' samples.

In this sample, this clonotype turned up a few times. The chain combines TRBV29-1 with TRBJ1-1; a possible D gene is TRBD1 (6 bases). Per the germline V gene, CDR1 is SQVTM and CDR2 is ANQGSEA. The V gene lost 4 bases and the J gene lost 4 bases, with 10 bases spanning the gap. The CDR3 covers 12 residues. The CDR3 protein is CSVAQGSTEAFF. The CDR3, as DNA: TGCAGCGTTGCCCAGGGGAGCACTGAAGCTTTCTTT.

In this sample, this clonotype turned up a few times. The chain carries TRBV18 and TRBJ1-1, with no clear D. Per the germline V gene, CDR1 is KGHSH and CDR2 is LQKENI. This CDR3 comprises 14 residues. The V gene lost 4 bases and the J gene lost 1 base, with 10 bases spanning the gap. The CDR3 DNA follows: TGTGCCAGCTCACAAAATACGGGGAACACTGAAGCTTTCTTT. Encoded protein: CASSQNTGNTEAFF.

This clonotype has ten or more counts. The chain combines TRBV10-1 with TRBJ2-1, with TRBD2 identical over 14 bases. V dropped 4 bases and J dropped 4; count of bases not matched to a gene: 3. In germline, CDR1 is WNHNN, CDR2 SYGVQD (reference sequence). There are 16 residues in the CDR3. This chain's CDR3 is CASSGTSGRMYNEQFF. CDR3 bases: TGCGCCAGCAGTGGGACTAGCGGGAGGATGTACAATGAGCAGTTCTTC.

This clonotype was counted ten times or more. The chain is built from TRBV19 and TRBJ2-1, with a possible D match to TRBD1 (5 bases). V was clipped by 0 bases and J by 8 bases, with 17 bases between them. CDR1 LNHDA and CDR2 SQIVND come from the germline V gene (reference sequence). The CDR3 has 16 residues. CDR3 DNA: TGTGCCAGTAGTATAGACCCAGGGCTATCGGGCCATGAGCAGTTCTTC. It yields the protein CASSIDPGLSGHEQFF.

This clonotype has ten or more counts. The V call is TRBV20-1, the J call TRBJ1-1, with D tentatively TRBD1 (5 bases). The germline CDR1 and CDR2 sequences are DFQATT and SNEGSKA (reference sequence). Trimming stripped 2 bases from V and 5 bases from J, with 12 bases between. There are 13 residues in the CDR3. The CDR3 DNA is TGCAGTGCTAGACCTCCTGGGGGGACTGAAGCTTTCTTT. Translated: CSARPPGGTEAFF.

The rearrangement links TRBV1 to TRBJ2-3. TRBV1 is a listed pseudogene. The CDR3 loop spans 12 amino acids. In DNA, the CDR3 is TGCACCAGCTACGACGGTCGGGATACGCAGTATTTT. The encoded protein is CTSYDGRDTQYF.

V and J are TRBV5-1 and TRBJ2-7; D possibly corresponds to TRBD2 (6 bases). The V gene's germline CDR1 is SGHRS and CDR2 YFSETQ. V was pared by 1 base and J by 5 bases, with 13 bases between. The CDR3 has 14 residues. The CDR3 region is CASSLIREANEQYF. For the CDR3, the DNA is TGCGCCAGCAGCTTGATCAGGGAGGCCAACGAGCAGTACTTC. Filled out from reference TRBV5-1 and TRBJ2-7, the complete variable domain reads KAGVTQTPRYLIKTRGQQVTLSCSPISGHRSVSWYQQTPGQGLQFLFEYFSETQRNKGNFPGRFSGRQFSNSRSEMNVSTLELGDSALYLCASSLIREANEQYFGPGTRLTVT.